The rows below give T cell receptor beta chains drawn from one sample of a study of graft-versus-host responses after intestinal transplantation. The protocol was immunoSEQ multiplex PCR, while the TCRdb copy is restricted to in-frame clones and leaves out a portion. Seen here are several thousand clones, roughly 30% observed once, and the top ten hold approximately 2.2%. The sequencing used alloreactive CD8+ T cells from a mixed lymphocyte reaction culture, collected before intestinal transplant. The receptors shown here come from a human patient who received an intestinal transplant. CDR3s include the opening cysteine and the closing phenylalanine or tryptophan. Fields, in order: clone size, J gene, D gene, V gene, CDR3 DNA, CDR3 protein. The D gene is left open where the match is weak. Clone size is stated in some rows and not others, as once, few, many or a class when expanded.

few | TRBJ2-7 | - | TRBV27 | TGTGCCAGCAGCCCCGGACTTGACAGGAGCCGGGTTTTGGTACAACCCTACGAGCAGTACTTC | CASSPGLDRSRVLVQPYEQYF
- | TRBJ2-7 | - | TRBV5-1 | TGCGCCAGCAGCCCCCTGCCGGGACAAAACTACGAGCAGTACTTC | CASSPLPGQNYEQYF
- | TRBJ1-1 | TRBD1 | TRBV6-6 | TGTGCCAGCAGTCACCCGACAGGGGGCAGAACTGAAGCTTTCTTT | CASSHPTGGRTEAFF
- | TRBJ2-7 | - | TRBV30 | TGTGCCTGGAGTCTAGTCGAGCAGTACTTC | CAWSLVEQYF
- | TRBJ2-5 | - | TRBV19 | TGTGCCAGTAGTATGTCCTCCAGTGACCAGTACTTC | CASSMSSSDQYF
- | TRBJ1-2 | TRBD1 | TRBV6-6 | TGTGCCAGCAGTTACACTCCCGGGACAGGGGATGGCTACACCTTC | CASSYTPGTGDGYTF
few | TRBJ2-3 | TRBD2 | TRBV27 | TGTGCCAGCAGCCCTAGCGGGACGGGCACAGATACGCAGTATTTT | CASSPSGTGTDTQYF
- | TRBJ2-3 | - | TRBV29-1 | TGCAGCGTTGAAGATACTCCGGGTGACACAGATACGCAGTATTTT | CSVEDTPGDTDTQYF
few | TRBJ1-3 | - | TRBV4-1 | TGCGCCAGCAGCCAAGGACAGGTCTACTCTGGAAACACCATATATTTT | CASSQGQVYSGNTIYF
- | TRBJ2-4 | - | TRBV6-5 | TGTGCCAGCAGTTACTCTTCCGTAGCCAAAAACATTCAGTACTTC | CASSYSSVAKNIQYF
- | TRBJ1-2 | - | TRBV6-1 | TGTGCCAGCAGTCCCGGGACATTCTATGGCTACACCTTC | CASSPGTFYGYTF
- | TRBJ2-1 | - | TRBV6-5 | TGTGCCAGCAGTTACTCGATCGGGGTTGCAGTCTATGAGCAGTTCTTC | CASSYSIGVAVYEQFF
few | TRBJ2-1 | TRBD1 | TRBV30 | TGTGCCTGGACCCCCGGGACAGGGCCATACAATGAGCAGTTCTTC | CAWTPGTGPYNEQFF
- | TRBJ2-7 | - | TRBV11-2 | TGTGCCAGCAGCTTAGATTACAGGATCCCCTACGAGCAGTACTTC | CASSLDYRIPYEQYF
- | TRBJ2-7 | - | TRBV19 | TGTGCCAGTATGGAGGGGGCCTTCCCCAGTATGGAGAAGTACTTC | CASMEGAFPSMEKYF
- | TRBJ2-4 | TRBD2 | TRBV5-6 | TGTGCCAGCAGCTTGTTGCCTAGCGGGAGGGCCAGCATTCAGTACTTC | CASSLLPSGRASIQYF
few | TRBJ1-1 | TRBD1 | TRBV27 | TGTGCCAGCGGTTTGGGACAGGGCACTGAAGCTTTCTTT | CASGLGQGTEAFF
- | TRBJ2-4 | TRBD1 | TRBV4-3 | TGCGCCAGCAGTTACGGGACAGGGGCCAAAAACATTCAGTACTTC | CASSYGTGAKNIQYF